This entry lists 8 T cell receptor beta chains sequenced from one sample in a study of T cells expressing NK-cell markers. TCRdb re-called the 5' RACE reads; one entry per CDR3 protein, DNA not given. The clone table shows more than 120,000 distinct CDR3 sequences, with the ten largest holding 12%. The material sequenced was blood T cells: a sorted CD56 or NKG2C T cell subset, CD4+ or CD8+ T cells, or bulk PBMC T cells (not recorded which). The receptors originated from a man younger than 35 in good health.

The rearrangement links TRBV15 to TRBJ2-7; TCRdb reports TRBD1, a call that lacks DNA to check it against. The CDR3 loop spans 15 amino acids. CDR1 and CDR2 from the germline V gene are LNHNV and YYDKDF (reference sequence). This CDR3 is CATSKKGQGGTEQYF.

The CDR3 reads CAWSPFAGNTIYF. The rearrangement links TRBV30 to TRBJ1-3. This CDR3 spans 13 amino acids. Germline CDR1 reads GTSNPN; CDR2 reads SVGIG (reference sequence).

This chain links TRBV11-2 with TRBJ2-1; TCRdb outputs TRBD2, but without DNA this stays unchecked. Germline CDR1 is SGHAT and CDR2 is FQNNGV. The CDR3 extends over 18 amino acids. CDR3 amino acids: CASSLDLTSGSSYNEQFF.

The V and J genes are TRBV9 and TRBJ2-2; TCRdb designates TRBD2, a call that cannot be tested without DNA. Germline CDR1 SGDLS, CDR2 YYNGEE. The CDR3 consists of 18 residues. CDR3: CASSDRLAGVGNTGELFF.

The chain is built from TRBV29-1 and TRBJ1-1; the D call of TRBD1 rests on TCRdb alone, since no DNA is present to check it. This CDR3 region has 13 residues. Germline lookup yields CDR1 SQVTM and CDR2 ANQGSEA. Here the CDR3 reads CSARTGPNTEAFF. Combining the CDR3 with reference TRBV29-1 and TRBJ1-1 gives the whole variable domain SAVISQKPSRDICQRGTSLTIQCQVDSQVTMMFWYRQQPGQSLTLIATANQGSEATYESGFVIDKFPISRPNLTFSTLTVSNMSPEDSSIYLCSARTGPNTEAFFGQGTRLTVV.

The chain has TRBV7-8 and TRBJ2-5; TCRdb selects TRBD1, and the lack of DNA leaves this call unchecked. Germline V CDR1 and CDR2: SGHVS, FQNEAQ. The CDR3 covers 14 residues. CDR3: CASSLRDNQETQYF.

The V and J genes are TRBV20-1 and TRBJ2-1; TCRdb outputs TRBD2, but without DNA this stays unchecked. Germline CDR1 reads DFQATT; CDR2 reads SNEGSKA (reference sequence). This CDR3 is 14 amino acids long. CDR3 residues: CSARDPRTRGEQFF.

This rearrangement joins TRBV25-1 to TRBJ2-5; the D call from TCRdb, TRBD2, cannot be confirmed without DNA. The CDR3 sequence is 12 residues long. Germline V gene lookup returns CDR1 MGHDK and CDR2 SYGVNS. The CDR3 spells CASRGLQETQYF.